This passage covers 25 T cell receptor beta chains from one sample sequenced in a study of blood T cell repertoires in COVID-19. Repertoires were generated with immunoSEQ multiplex PCR, while TCRdb's copy carries only in-frame clones and drops some. The sample carries 45,000 to 50,000 clones, 83% recorded once. Sequenced input: peripheral blood. Source of these receptors: a man at least 80 years old in a cohort sampled during active COVID-19.

The chain uses TRBV6-5 and TRBJ1-1; D is possibly TRBD1 (6 bases). Germline lookup yields CDR1 MNHEY and CDR2 SVGAGI. The CDR3 has 14 residues. Trimming removed 6 bases from V and 6 bases from J, with 17 bases in between. The CDR3 bases are TGTGCCAGCAGACAGACCGGGACAAAGGCTGAAGCTTTCTTT. Its protein product is CASRQTGTKAEAFF.

The V call is TRBV12-3 or TRBV12-4, the J call TRBJ2-1; D remains ambiguous. The CDR3 sequence is 13 residues long. V lost 3 bases to trimming and J lost 12 bases, with 15 bases between them. CDR3 amino acids: CASSLFLQNTQFF. For the CDR3, the DNA is TGTGCCAGCAGTTTGTTCTTGCAGAATACGCAGTTCTTC.

V usage is TRBV6-5 and J usage is TRBJ1-1; possible D gene TRBD1, 5 bases. There are 15 residues in the CDR3. V was pared by 7 bases and J by 0 bases, with 15 bases between. CDR1 MNHEY and CDR2 SVGAGI come from the germline V gene. The CDR3 coding sequence is TGTGCCAGCACCCAGCGCAGGGATATGAACACTGAAGCTTTCTTT. Its translation is CASTQRRDMNTEAFF.

This chain's CDR3 is CATLDLTGEGNTIYF. In nucleotides, the CDR3 is TGTGCCACCCTCGACCTGACAGGGGAAGGGAACACCATATATTTT. The chain links TRBV10-3 to TRBJ1-3; 8 nucleotides agree with TRBD1. V lost 10 bases to trimming and J lost 7 bases; unmatched junction nucleotides: 15. CDR3 length: 15 amino acids. Per germline, CDR1 ENHRY and CDR2 SYGVKD.

The rearrangement uses TRBV7-2 and TRBJ2-7, with 11 bases identical to TRBD1. The CDR3 consists of 15 residues. The germline gives CDR1 SGHTA, CDR2 FQGNSA. The V gene end was trimmed by 7 bases and the J gene end by 0 bases; junction bases not matched to a gene: 5. The CDR3 bases are TGTGCCAGCACCCATGGACAGGGGGCCTCCTACGAGCAGTACTTC. Residues: CASTHGQGASYEQYF.

This chain links TRBV5-1 with TRBJ2-2, with 8 bases aligning to TRBD1. Germline V gene data show CDR1 as SGHRS and CDR2 as YFSETQ. CDR3 size: 16 residues. J was trimmed by 4 bases and V by 4 bases; bases with no gene match: 9. The CDR3 protein is CASSLSGTGGTGELFF. In DNA, the CDR3 is TGCGCCAGCAGCCTCTCCGGGACAGGAGGCACCGGGGAGCTGTTTTTT.

The V gene is TRBV28, the J gene TRBJ1-6; TRBD1 matches at 7 bases. Per the germline V gene, CDR1 is MDHEN and CDR2 is SYDVKM. V dropped 6 bases and J dropped 7; count of bases not matched to a gene: 12. This CDR3 comprises 16 residues. CDR3 sequence reads: CASRTGFGATNSPLHF. CDR3 coding DNA: TGTGCCAGCAGGACAGGGTTCGGGGCCACAAATTCACCCCTCCACTTT.

The J gene is TRBJ1-1, the V gene TRBV5-1, with TRBD1 identical over 9 bases. The V segment lost 3 bases and the J segment 1 base; nucleotides outside the gene matches: 7. Germline V lookup: CDR1 SGHRS, CDR2 YFSETQ. The length of the CDR3 is 16 residues. CDR3 protein: CASSSLTGGGNTEAFF. As DNA, the CDR3 is TGCGCCAGCAGCTCCTTGACAGGGGGAGGGAACACTGAAGCTTTCTTT. Full variable domain (remainder filled in from reference TRBV5-1 and TRBJ1-1): KAGVTQTPRYLIKTRGQQVTLSCSPISGHRSVSWYQQTPGQGLQFLFEYFSETQRNKGNFPGRFSGRQFSNSRSEMNVSTLELGDSALYLCASSSLTGGGNTEAFFGQGTRLTVV.

The chain carries TRBV28 and TRBJ2-2, with D uncertain. Germline V gives CDR1 MDHEN, CDR2 SYDVKM. Trimming pared 3 bases from V and 2 bases from J, leaving 13 bases between. The CDR3 covers 16 residues. CDR3 nucleotides: TGTGCCAGCAGTTTTTCTTCACACAGTAACACCGGGGAGCTGTTTTTT. The encoded protein is CASSFSSHSNTGELFF.

This chain joins TRBV28 and TRBJ2-5, with 7 nucleotides matching TRBD1. J lost 5 bases, V lost 8 bases, and 8 bases had no gene match. There are 13 residues in the CDR3. Germline-derived CDR1 and CDR2 are MDHEN and SYDVKM. In DNA, the CDR3 is TGTGCCAGCCTCCAGGGGGAAGGGGAGACCCAGTACTTC. The encoded protein is CASLQGEGETQYF.

This clone was recorded only once. The chain combines TRBV5-8 with TRBJ1-5; the match to TRBD1 covers 9 bases. The V segment lost 5 bases and the J segment 4 bases; nucleotides outside the gene matches: 10. Germline lookup yields CDR1 SGHTS and CDR2 YDEGEE. This CDR3 comprises 16 residues. The CDR3 nucleotides are TGTGCCAGCAGGTTCACAGGGGGCGCAGGGAATCAGCCCCAGCATTTT. Translation gives CASRFTGGAGNQPQHF.

The CDR3 DNA is TGTGCCAGCAGTGGGGGACATAAATACACTGAAGCTTTCTTT. This codes for CASSGGHKYTEAFF. This chain uses TRBV28 with TRBJ1-1, with D perhaps matching TRBD1 (6 bases). This CDR3 is built from 14 residues. Germline V gives CDR1 MDHEN, CDR2 SYDVKM. V dropped 5 bases and J dropped 3 bases, with 13 bases sitting between them. Full variable domain (remainder filled in from reference TRBV28 and TRBJ1-1): DVKVTQSSRYLVKRTGEKVFLECVQDMDHENMFWYRQDPGLGLRLIYFSYDVKMKEKGDIPEGYSVSREKKERFSLILESASTNQTSMYLCASSGGHKYTEAFFGQGTRLTVV.

The rearrangement links TRBV2 to TRBJ1-3; no clear D gene. There are 13 residues in the CDR3. Trimming took off 6 bases at V and 0 bases at J, with 6 bases between the two ends. Germline V gene data show CDR1 as SNHLY and CDR2 as FYNNEI. This CDR3 reads CASRRVSGNTIYF. For the CDR3, the DNA is TGTGCCAGCAGACGGGTCTCTGGAAACACCATATATTTT.

This clone was counted a few times. The genes are TRBV28 and TRBJ2-7; 9 bases align to TRBD1. V lost 6 bases, J lost 1 base, and 7 bases stayed unmatched. The CDR3 spans 15 residues. Germline values: CDR1 MDHEN, CDR2 SYDVKM. The CDR3: CASRLGTGFSYEQYF. DNA for the CDR3: TGTGCCAGCAGGCTAGGGACAGGGTTTTCCTACGAGCAGTACTTC.

The rearrangement links TRBV28 to TRBJ1-1; no reliable D call. V was cut by 5 bases and J by 0 bases, with 10 bases left in between. From germline, CDR1 is MDHEN and CDR2 SYDVKM. The CDR3 runs 14 residues. The CDR3 DNA reads TGTGCCAGCAGTCCCCAATACATGAACACTGAAGCTTTCTTT. It yields the protein CASSPQYMNTEAFF.

The gene calls are TRBV10-3 and TRBJ1-3; D is ambiguous. The germline V gene encodes CDR1 ENHRY and CDR2 SYGVKD. Trimming took 0 bases from V and 0 from J, leaving 9 bases between them. This CDR3 has 16 residues. The CDR3 here is CAISESGGFSGNTIYF. The CDR3 nucleotides read TGTGCCATCAGTGAGTCCGGCGGGTTCTCTGGAAACACCATATATTTT.

This clone showed up just a few times. The rearrangement joins TRBV28 to TRBJ1-1; D ambiguous. The ends were cut back, 3 bases at V and 1 base at J, with 18 bases in the middle. CDR1 and CDR2 (germline): MDHEN, SYDVKM. CDR3 length: 17 amino acids. The CDR3 DNA sequence: TGTGCCAGCAGTTTGTTCCTGACATTTAAACAGAACACTGAAGCTTTCTTT. This translates into CASSLFLTFKQNTEAFF.

V is TRBV4-3 and J is TRBJ1-1; tentatively, D is TRBD1 (5 bases). CDR1 is LGHNA, CDR2 YSLEER, per germline. V was clipped by 0 bases and J by 0 bases, with 8 bases between them. CDR3 size: 15 residues. The CDR3 DNA reads TGCGCCAGCAGCCAAGACACAGGCCTGAACACTGAAGCTTTCTTT. Translating gives CASSQDTGLNTEAFF.

The rearrangement uses TRBV9 and TRBJ1-6; the D is unclear. Per the germline V gene, CDR1 is SGDLS and CDR2 is YYNGEE. CDR3 length: 12 residues. The V end lost 3 bases, the J end lost 7 bases, and 5 bases lay between the germline ends. CDR3 DNA sequence: TGTGCCAGCAGCGCCCAGAATTCACCCCTCCACTTT. Translating gives CASSAQNSPLHF.

In this sample, this clone turned up once. This sequence joins TRBV6-5 and TRBJ2-1; 13 positions agree with TRBD2. The CDR3 has 15 amino acids. V lost 5 bases and J lost 5; bases outside the gene matches: 3. The V gene's germline CDR1 is MNHEY and CDR2 SVGAGI. The DNA of the CDR3 is TGTGCCAGCAGTCCGGGACTAGCGGGGCACAATGAGCAGTTCTTC. Amino acid sequence: CASSPGLAGHNEQFF.

This chain joins TRBV2 and TRBJ2-1; no reliable D call. The ends were cut back, 7 bases at V and 0 bases at J, with 10 bases in the middle. The CDR3 totals 14 residues. The germline CDR1 and CDR2 sequences are SNHLY and FYNNEI. The CDR3 nucleotides are TGTGCCAGCATTTACGGTATCTCCTACAATGAGCAGTTCTTC. It encodes CASIYGISYNEQFF.

This clone is a singleton in its sample. The chain recombines TRBV6-5 with TRBJ2-1, with a tentative D call TRBD2 (6 bases). The CDR3 runs 15 residues. Germline V gene lookup returns CDR1 MNHEY and CDR2 SVGAGI. V dropped 5 bases and J dropped 9 bases, with 20 bases sitting between them. CDR3 sequence reads: CASSHGSTDSGEQFF. CDR3 nucleotides: TGTGCCAGCAGTCACGGGTCAACGGATAGCGGTGAGCAGTTCTTC.

The chain has TRBV9 and TRBJ2-2, with no clear D. V gave up 0 bases and J gave up 5 bases, with 8 bases separating them. The CDR3 consists of 14 residues. Germline V CDR1 and CDR2: SGDLS, YYNGEE. CDR3 sequence reads: CASSVVARTGELFF. The CDR3 region has the DNA TGTGCCAGCAGCGTAGTGGCCCGAACCGGGGAGCTGTTTTTT.

V is TRBV3-1 (or the pseudogene TRBV3-2) and J is TRBJ2-1; possible D gene TRBD2, 6 bases. The V gene lost 0 bases and the J gene lost 2 bases, with 8 bases spanning the gap. CDR1 LGHDT and CDR2 YNNKEL come from the germline V gene (reference sequence). The CDR3 is 15 residues long. The CDR3 here is CASSQDSGPYNEQFF. The CDR3 DNA follows: TGTGCCAGCAGCCAAGATAGCGGCCCCTACAATGAGCAGTTCTTC.

This rearrangement joins TRBV28 to TRBJ1-2; 8 bases are a match to TRBD1. Germline values: CDR1 MDHEN, CDR2 SYDVKM. The trim removed 3 bases at V and 4 bases at J, leaving 4 bases unmatched. The CDR3 runs 14 residues. The CDR3 sequence: CASSFPGGRYGYTF. The CDR3 DNA reads TGTGCCAGCAGTTTTCCAGGGGGCCGCTATGGCTACACCTTC.